This TCR beta chain stems from a study of T cell changes during pregnancy in multiple sclerosis. This table comes from immunoSEQ multiplex PCR, and its TCRdb copy is limited to in-frame clones, with some not included. The sample lists around 96,000 clones, roughly 91% occurring once. The CDR3 is 13 amino acids. Per the germline V gene, CDR1 is SGHVS and CDR2 is FQNEAQ. The V end was cut by 8 bases, the J end by 3 bases, with 14 bases between. The receptor was derived from a female donor with multiple sclerosis, enrolled in a pregnancy study. The chain carries TRBV7-8 and TRBJ2-7; maybe TRBD1 (5 bases). The sample consisted of peripheral blood, taken in the first trimester of pregnancy. The CDR3 DNA reads TGTGCCAGCGCAGACAGTAACTTCTACGAGCAGTACTTC. It yields the protein CASADSNFYEQYF.